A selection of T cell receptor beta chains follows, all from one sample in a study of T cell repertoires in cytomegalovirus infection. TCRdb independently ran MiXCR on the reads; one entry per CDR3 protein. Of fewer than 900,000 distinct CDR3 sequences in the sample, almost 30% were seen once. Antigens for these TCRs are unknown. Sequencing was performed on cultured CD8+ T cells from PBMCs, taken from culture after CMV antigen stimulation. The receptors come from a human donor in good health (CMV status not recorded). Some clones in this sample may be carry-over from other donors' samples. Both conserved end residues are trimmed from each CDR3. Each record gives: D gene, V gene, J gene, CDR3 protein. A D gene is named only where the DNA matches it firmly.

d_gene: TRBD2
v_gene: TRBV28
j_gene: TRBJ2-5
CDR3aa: AIRGGPRGWETQY

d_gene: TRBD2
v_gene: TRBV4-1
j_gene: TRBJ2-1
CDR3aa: ASSQDAAGGLYNEQF

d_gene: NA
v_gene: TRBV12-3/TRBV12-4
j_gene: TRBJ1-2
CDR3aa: ASSPPSGTETNYGYT

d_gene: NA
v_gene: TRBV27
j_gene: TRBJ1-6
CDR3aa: ASSLSAHGGSPLH

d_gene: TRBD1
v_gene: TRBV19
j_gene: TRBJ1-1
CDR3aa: ASRTGTDLNTEAF

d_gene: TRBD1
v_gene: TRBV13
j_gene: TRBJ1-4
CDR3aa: ASSLGRTTGEKLF

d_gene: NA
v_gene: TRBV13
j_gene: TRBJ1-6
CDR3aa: ASSLRLYNSPLH

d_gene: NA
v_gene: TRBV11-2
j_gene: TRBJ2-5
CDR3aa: ASSLEGRTGQNAKETQY

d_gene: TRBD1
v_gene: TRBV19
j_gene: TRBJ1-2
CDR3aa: ASIQAGTGEAYGYT

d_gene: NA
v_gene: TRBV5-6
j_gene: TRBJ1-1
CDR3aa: ASSRTADYLNTEAF

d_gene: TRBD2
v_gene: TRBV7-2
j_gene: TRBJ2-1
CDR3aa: ASSSGLAGELRRNEQF

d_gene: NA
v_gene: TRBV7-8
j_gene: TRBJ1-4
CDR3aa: ASSLAGGREKLF

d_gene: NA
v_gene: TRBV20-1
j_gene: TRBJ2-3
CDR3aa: SARSADPTDTQY

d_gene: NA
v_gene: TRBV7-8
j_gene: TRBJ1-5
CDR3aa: ASSLGPGTAGNQPQH

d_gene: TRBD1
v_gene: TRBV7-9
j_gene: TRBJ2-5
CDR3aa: ASSLDSQGAGETQY

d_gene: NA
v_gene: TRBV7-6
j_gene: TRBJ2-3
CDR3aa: ASSSRTGRSTDTQY

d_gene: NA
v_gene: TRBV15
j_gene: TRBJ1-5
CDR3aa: ATSINHRDKYQPQH

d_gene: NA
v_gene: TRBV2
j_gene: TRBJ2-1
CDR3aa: ARADGGYNEQF

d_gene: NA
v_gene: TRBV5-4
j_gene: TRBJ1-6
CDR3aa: ASSLGGAGGTVGSPLH

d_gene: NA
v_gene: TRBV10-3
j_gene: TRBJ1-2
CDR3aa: AIRTQAGTHYGYT

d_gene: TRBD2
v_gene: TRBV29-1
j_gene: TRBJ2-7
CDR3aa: SVQGLAGRYEQY

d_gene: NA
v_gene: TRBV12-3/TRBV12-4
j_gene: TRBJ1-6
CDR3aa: ASSQDSLQLPLH

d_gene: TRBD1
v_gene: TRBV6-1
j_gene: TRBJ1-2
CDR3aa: ASSEALDRDYGYT

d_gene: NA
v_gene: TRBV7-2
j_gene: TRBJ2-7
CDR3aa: ASSLGVSIYEQY

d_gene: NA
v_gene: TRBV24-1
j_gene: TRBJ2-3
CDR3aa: ATRSGNTQY

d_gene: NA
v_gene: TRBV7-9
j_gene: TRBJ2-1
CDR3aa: ASSWDWTDEQF

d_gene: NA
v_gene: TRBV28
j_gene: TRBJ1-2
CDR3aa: ASSLLTSQINYGYT

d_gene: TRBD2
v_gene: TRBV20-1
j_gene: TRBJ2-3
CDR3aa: SAAGLAGGRSLVSTDTQY

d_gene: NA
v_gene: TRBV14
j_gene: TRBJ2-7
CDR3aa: ASAPRAPTPEQY

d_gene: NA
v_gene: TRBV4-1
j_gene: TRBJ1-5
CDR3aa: ASSQALGPSPQH

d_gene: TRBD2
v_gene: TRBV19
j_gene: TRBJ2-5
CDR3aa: ASSISGGKETQY

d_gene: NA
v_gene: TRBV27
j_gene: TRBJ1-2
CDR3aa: ASSLSGQAFNGYT

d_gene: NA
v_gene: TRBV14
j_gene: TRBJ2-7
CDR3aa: ASSPLTSPIYEQY

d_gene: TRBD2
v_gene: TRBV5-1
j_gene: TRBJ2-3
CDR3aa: ASSFSGDGTDTQY

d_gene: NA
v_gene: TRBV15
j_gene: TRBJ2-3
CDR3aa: ATSGIPVDTQY

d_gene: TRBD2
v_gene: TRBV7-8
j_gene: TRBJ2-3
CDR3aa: ANILSGGSTDTQY

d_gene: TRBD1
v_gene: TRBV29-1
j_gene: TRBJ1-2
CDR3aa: SAPGQGHNYGYT

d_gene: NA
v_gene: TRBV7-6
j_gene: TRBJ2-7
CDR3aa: ASSLRSSKSYEQY

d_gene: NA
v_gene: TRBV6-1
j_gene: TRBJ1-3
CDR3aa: ASSEYIGRNTIY

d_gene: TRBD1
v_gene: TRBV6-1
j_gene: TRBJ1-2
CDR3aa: ASSEVVRTGNGYT

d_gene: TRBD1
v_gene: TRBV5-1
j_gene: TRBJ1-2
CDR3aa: ASSPGGQANYGYT

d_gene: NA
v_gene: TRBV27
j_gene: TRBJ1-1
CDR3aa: ASSTWTENTEAF

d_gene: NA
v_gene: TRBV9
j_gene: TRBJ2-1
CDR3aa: ASSSSLGGTYNEQF

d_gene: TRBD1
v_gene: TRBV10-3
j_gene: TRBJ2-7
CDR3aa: AISDKDRGAYEQY